The 21 T cell receptor beta chains given below trace back to one sample, sequenced in a study of blood T cells in healthy people across ages. Combining a sample-barcoded 5' primer with a J-beta primer mix, a second PCR ran for 7 to 11 cycles. TCRdb passed the 5' RACE reads through MiXCR, listing each CDR3 protein once. The data contain around 870,000 distinct CDR3 sequences, under 35% of them seen just once; the ten biggest clones take up roughly 17%. The material sequenced was blood. These receptors all come from a woman older than 75 in good health.

The rearrangement links TRBV7-9 to TRBJ2-1, with TRBD1 identical over 9 bases. In germline, CDR1 is SEHNR, CDR2 FQNEAQ (reference sequence). V trimming: 6 bases; J trimming: 9 bases; junction bases outside the gene matches: 12. This CDR3 region has 15 residues. CDR3 amino acids: CASRARTGEELEQFF. The CDR3 nucleotides are TGTGCCAGCAGGGCCAGGACAGGGGAAGAGCTTGAGCAGTTCTTC.

The genes are TRBV5-1 and TRBJ2-5; 8 nucleotides agree with TRBD2. CDR1 and CDR2 from the germline V gene are SGHRS and YFSETQ. The ends lost 0 bases at V and 11 bases at J; junction bases unmatched: 9. This CDR3 region has 14 residues. CDR3 sequence: CASSLAGGGTEQYF. DNA of the CDR3: TGCGCCAGCAGCTTGGCCGGGGGGGGCACTGAGCAGTACTTC.

There are many counts of this clonotype. The rearrangement uses TRBV6-1 and TRBJ2-7, with 8 nucleotides matching TRBD1. The CDR3 sequence is 19 residues long. The J segment lost 2 bases and the V segment lost 4 bases, leaving 19 bases of the junction unmatched. Germline loops: CDR1 MNHNS, CDR2 SASEGT. The chain's CDR3 is CASSGTGNLHSAATYEQYF. CDR3 DNA sequence: TGTGCCAGCAGTGGGACAGGGAATCTCCACTCAGCAGCTACCTACGAGCAGTACTTC.

This clonotype was observed at least ten times. The gene calls are TRBV6-5 and TRBJ2-5; 7 bases are shared with TRBD1. Trimming at V came to 6 bases and at J to 1 base, leaving 5 bases not matched to a gene. CDR3 length: 14 residues. CDR1 and CDR2 (germline): MNHEY, SVGAGI. The CDR3 DNA follows: TGTGCCAGCAGAGGGACAGCGACCCAAGAGACCCAGTACTTC. Its protein product is CASRGTATQETQYF.

The sample holds a few counts of this clonotype. The chain carries TRBV20-1 and TRBJ2-5; D remains unclear. Germline V CDR1 and CDR2: DFQATT, SNEGSKA (reference sequence). The CDR3 is made up of 11 amino acids. V lost 1 base, J lost 11 bases, and 11 bases lay in between. The CDR3 here is CSARVHNEQYF. In DNA, the CDR3 is TGCAGTGCTAGAGTACACAATGAGCAGTACTTC.

The table lists this clonotype with many counts. The genes are TRBV2 and TRBJ2-7; D is perhaps TRBD1 or TRBD2 (5 bases each). V lost 4 bases and J lost 6, with 16 bases in between. This CDR3 is 14 amino acids long. CDR1 is SNHLY and CDR2 is FYNNEI in the germline V gene. The DNA for the CDR3 is TGTGCCAGCAGTGGGGACGGATTCCTCTCCGAGCAGTACTTC. This translates into CASSGDGFLSEQYF.

The gene calls are TRBV20-1 and TRBJ2-5; D not certain. Per germline, CDR1 DFQATT and CDR2 SNEGSKA (reference sequence). The V and J ends lost 3 bases and 11 bases respectively, with 25 bases between them. The CDR3 runs 15 residues. The CDR3 nucleotides read TGCAGTGCTAGTAGTTTCTCGAAAGGGTACAATGAGCAGTACTTC. It translates to CSASSFSKGYNEQYF.

This clonotype was seen only a few times. The chain employs TRBV19 and TRBJ1-6; D is possibly TRBD1 (5 bases). Germline values: CDR1 LNHDA, CDR2 SQIVND (reference sequence). The CDR3 length is 14 residues. V lost 4 bases to trimming and J lost 9 bases, with 13 bases between them. The CDR3 region has the DNA TGTGCCAGTAGTACCGGGACTGTGAGTTCACCCCTCCACTTT. Amino acids: CASSTGTVSSPLHF.

This chain uses TRBV12-3 or TRBV12-4 with TRBJ2-3; unclear D gene. The germline V and J ends were trimmed by 6 bases and 8 bases, with 18 bases remaining between them. The CDR3 extends over 14 amino acids. The CDR3 coding sequence is TGTGCCAGCAGCCCCCGGGCCCAACGGGTTACGCAGTATTTT. This gives the protein CASSPRAQRVTQYF.

This clonotype was detected ten times or more. The V gene is TRBV12-3 or TRBV12-4, the J gene TRBJ1-5; D is undetermined. This CDR3 region has 13 residues. V was pared by 2 bases and J by 7 bases, with 9 bases between. The CDR3: CASSLKGLQPQHF. In DNA form, the CDR3 reads TGTGCCAGCAGTTTAAAGGGTTTACAGCCCCAGCATTTT.

The rearrangement uses TRBV20-1 and TRBJ1-5; TRBD1 might be the D (6 bases). The CDR3 contains 15 residues. The V end lost 5 bases, the J end lost 3 bases, and 17 bases lay between the germline ends. Germline loops: CDR1 DFQATT, CDR2 SNEGSKA (reference sequence). In nucleotides, the CDR3 is TGCAGTGCTCCCGACAGGAAGGCCCTCAATCAGCCCCAGCATTTT. As protein: CSAPDRKALNQPQHF.

This chain uses TRBV3-1 with TRBJ1-1; D call uncertain. Per the germline V gene, CDR1 is LGHDT and CDR2 is YNNKEL (reference sequence). V was clipped by 1 base and J by 1 base, with 4 bases between them. CDR3 length: 13 residues. CDR3 loop: CASSQVWNTEAFF. The CDR3 region has the DNA TGTGCCAGCAGCCAAGTGTGGAACACTGAAGCTTTCTTT.

In this sample, this clonotype turned up many times. The V call is TRBV3-1, the J call TRBJ1-2; D is unclear. V dropped 4 bases and J dropped 0 bases, with 15 bases sitting between them. This CDR3 is 16 amino acids long. CDR1 is LGHDT, CDR2 YNNKEL, per germline (reference sequence). For the CDR3, the DNA is TGTGCCAGCAGCCCACGGACGGGAGCTACTAACTATGGCTACACCTTC. Translating gives CASSPRTGATNYGYTF.

There are many counts of this clonotype. V and J are TRBV10-1 and TRBJ2-3; TRBD2 matches 7 bases. This CDR3 contains 17 residues. Germline assignment: CDR1 WNHNN and CDR2 SYGVQD (reference sequence). With V trimmed by 4 bases and J by 2 bases, 12 bases remained unmatched. The CDR3 protein is CASSVGTGGGATDTQYF. CDR3 DNA sequence: TGCGCCAGCAGTGTAGGGACTGGCGGGGGAGCCACAGATACGCAGTATTTT.

The chain employs TRBV6-2 or TRBV6-3 and TRBJ1-3, with 9 bases identical to TRBD1. Trimming at V came to 7 bases and at J to 0 bases, leaving 10 bases not matched to a gene. This CDR3 comprises 17 residues. The germline V gene has CDR1 MNHEY and CDR2 SVGEGT. The CDR3 region is CASTDRGQGSSGNTIYF. CDR3 DNA: TGTGCCAGCACCGACCGGGGACAGGGATCCTCTGGAAACACCATATATTTT.

This clonotype has a handful of counts. The chain couples TRBV11-3 to TRBJ2-3; D ambiguous. Per the germline V gene, CDR1 is SGHNT and CDR2 is YENEEA. CDR3 length equals 15 residues. Trimming left V 1 base short and J 4 bases short, with 12 bases between. CDR3 coding DNA: TGTGCCAGCAGCTTAGCACTTGAGAGCGCAGATACGCAGTATTTT. Amino acids: CASSLALESADTQYF.

This clonotype appeared many times. The chain links TRBV7-9 to TRBJ1-2; 10 bases fit TRBD1. Trimming took 5 bases from V and 3 from J; bases not matched to a gene: 6. The CDR3 totals 15 residues. CDR1 SEHNR and CDR2 FQNEAQ come from the germline V gene (reference sequence). This chain's CDR3 is CASSPGGTGDYGYTF. The CDR3 DNA is TGTGCCAGCAGCCCAGGGGGGACAGGGGACTATGGCTACACCTTC.

This clonotype was recorded many times. The chain has TRBV11-2 and TRBJ2-3; no reliable D call. Germline loops: CDR1 SGHAT, CDR2 FQNNGV. Trimming left V 5 bases short and J 4 bases short, with 16 bases between. CDR3 size: 15 residues. The chain's CDR3 is CASSIFLSGSDTQYF. The CDR3 nucleotides are TGTGCCAGCAGCATCTTCCTCTCGGGCTCAGATACGCAGTATTTT.

This clonotype was detected only a few times. A read error is possible here, since a much larger clone lies one base away. V usage is TRBV7-2 and J usage is TRBJ2-7; no clear D gene. Trimming cost V 5 bases and J 7 bases, with 12 bases left between them. There are 12 residues in the CDR3. Germline-derived CDR1 and CDR2 are SGHTA and FQGNSA. This CDR3 is CASSPTRNEQYF. The CDR3 DNA is TGTGCCAGCAGCCCAACGCGGAATGAGCAGTACTTC.

This clonotype has at least ten counts. This chain links TRBV6-5 with TRBJ2-1; the D is unclear. The germline V gene encodes CDR1 MNHEY and CDR2 SVGAGI. The CDR3 has 11 residues. The V end lost 2 bases, the J end lost 10 bases, and 6 bases lay between the germline ends. Here the CDR3 DNA reads TGTGCCAGCAGTTACGGTAGGGAGCAGTTCTTC. This gives the protein CASSYGREQFF.

The chain employs TRBV6-1 and TRBJ1-1; possible D gene TRBD1, 6 bases. Per germline, CDR1 MNHNS and CDR2 SASEGT. The CDR3 sequence is 16 residues long. V was cut by 7 bases and J by 5 bases, with 23 bases left in between. In DNA, the CDR3 is TGTGCCAGCAAAGCGGCCAAGGGGGGATCGAGGACTGAAGCTTTCTTT. This translates into CASKAAKGGSRTEAFF.